The clone carrying this TCR beta chain was picked up a small number of times. Its antigen remains unidentified. CDR3 length equals 18 residues. From germline, CDR1 is SEHNR and CDR2 FQNEAQ (reference sequence). Trimming cost V 4 bases and J 5 bases, with 24 bases left between them. The data are from a study of T cell repertoires in cytomegalovirus infection. Study information: TCR beta signatures that were public indicated CMV infection and matching HLA type. Whole-study findings and limits: Within the response measured ex vivo, HLA-C-restricted CMV-specific TCR beta clonotypes were dominant. Carriers of CMV plus the relevant HLA were identified by cumulative public TCR beta family frequency.

TCRdb recomputed calls from the reads with MiXCR, one row per CDR3 protein. The repertoire includes 150,000 to 200,000 distinct CDR3 sequences, approximately 15% of them detected once, and 27% sits in the top ten. This chain uses TRBV7-9 with TRBJ1-3; D gene unclear. This TCR was sampled from a human donor in good health (CMV status not recorded). Some clones in this sample may be carry-over from other donors' samples. Material: PBMCs. CDR3 coding DNA: TGTGCCAGCAGCTCAGGTATTCGCGGGCCGACACTACGAAACACCATATATTTT. This gives the protein CASSSGIRGPTLRNTIYF.